Each of the 6 T cell receptor beta chains below was sequenced from the same sample in a study of regulatory T cells in long-lasting Graves disease. Regarding time point: newly diagnosed GD, antithyroid drugs for less than 3 months. There was RNA extracted from PBMCs, and the TCR library was made from it. The authors built TCR beta libraries using iRepertoire HTBI primers and Arm-PCR of CDR3 regions. From the multiplex PCR reads, TCRdb called clonotypes with MiXCR, one entry per CDR3 protein. The table records about 450,000 distinct CDR3 sequences, approximately 15% of them present only once. These data were also filed under a second study, of T cells in Graves' hyperthyroidism and ophthalmopathy.

Material: peripheral blood mononuclear cells (PBMCs), obtained at new diagnosis, from a patient treated with antithyroid drugs. The receptors derive from a woman aged 45-65 years with Graves disease.

Many counts were recorded for this clonotype. V gene TRBV7-9 combines with J gene TRBJ2-3; TRBD2 agrees at 10 bases. The CDR3 length is 15 residues. V gave up 5 bases and J gave up 0 bases; unmatched junction bases: 2. Germline CDR1 SEHNR, CDR2 FQNEAQ (reference sequence). The CDR3 sequence: CASSAGLASTDTQYF. The CDR3 DNA reads TGTGCCAGCAGCGCGGGACTAGCGAGCACAGATACGCAGTATTTT.

At least ten counts were recorded for this clonotype. The chain is built from TRBV7-9 and TRBJ1-1; TRBD1 is a possible D gene (5 bases). Trimming shortened V by 4 bases and J by 4 bases, and 10 bases separated the two germline ends. The CDR3 loop spans 13 amino acids. Per the germline V gene, CDR1 is SEHNR and CDR2 is FQNEAQ (reference sequence). CDR3 sequence (DNA): TGTGCCAGCAGCTCTTTTGGGGGCACTGAAGCTTTCTTT. It specifies CASSSFGGTEAFF.

The table lists this clonotype with a few counts. J is TRBJ2-5 and V is TRBV20-1, with D perhaps TRBD2 (5 bases). Trimming shortened V by 0 bases and J by 0 bases, and 23 bases separated the two germline ends. CDR3 length equals 19 residues. Germline V gene lookup returns CDR1 DFQATT and CDR2 SNEGSKA (reference sequence). The CDR3 spells CSARDQAGGPAKYQETQYF. In nucleotides, the CDR3 is TGCAGTGCTAGAGATCAGGCGGGTGGGCCAGCGAAGTACCAAGAGACCCAGTACTTC.

This clonotype was seen a few times. This chain connects TRBV7-2 to TRBJ2-3; no reliable D call. V dropped 1 base and J dropped 6 bases, with 17 bases sitting between them. Germline loops: CDR1 SGHTA, CDR2 FQGNSA. There are 16 residues in the CDR3. CDR3 sequence: CASSLGPGPGLDTQYF. The CDR3 nucleotides are TGTGCCAGCAGCTTAGGCCCAGGCCCTGGTTTGGATACGCAGTATTTT.

This chain uses TRBV29-1 with TRBJ1-2; D remains ambiguous. V lost 6 bases and J 2 bases, leaving 13 bases between the germline ends. This CDR3 region has 13 residues. Germline V gene sequence: CDR1 SQVTM, CDR2 ANQGSEA. CDR3 amino acids: CSVLKAGNYGYTF. The CDR3 DNA is TGCAGCGTCCTAAAGGCGGGGAACTATGGCTACACCTTC.

The sample holds many counts of this clonotype. V gene TRBV28 combines with J gene TRBJ2-5, with D tentatively TRBD2 (6 bases). The CDR3 is made up of 14 amino acids. V was cut by 1 base and J by 7 bases, with 13 bases left in between. Germline CDR1 is MDHEN and CDR2 is SYDVKM. The DNA for the CDR3 is TGTGCCAGCAGTTTATCCGGGAGCGCAACGACCCAGTACTTC. Translating gives CASSLSGSATTQYF.